This record covers a single TCR beta chain. Its target is unknown. CDR1 and CDR2 (germline): SEHNR, FQNEAQ (reference sequence). This CDR3 has 10 amino acids. Trimming shortened V by 5 bases and J by 11 bases, and 9 bases separated the two germline ends. These data are taken from a study of OX40 agonist ivuxolimab in advanced cancers. Background on the study: Patients were given ivuxolimab, an antibody that agonizes OX40 (CD134). Overall study findings and caveats: Averaged across samples, CD8+ T cells carried more expanded clones than CD4+ did. Clones of CD4+ and CD8+ blood T cells grew by week 6 at doses of 0.1 to 3.0 mg/kg. Specificity for antigen went undetermined in the expanded peripheral T cells.

Using immunoSEQ multiplex PCR, the repertoire was profiled, and TCRdb retains in-frame clones only, with some absent. The sample consists of roughly 65,000 clones, about 90% of them appearing once. V and J are TRBV7-9 and TRBJ1-2, with D perhaps matching TRBD1 (6 bases). The material was CD4+ or CD8+ T cells sorted from blood, obtained in a trial of the OX40 agonist ivuxolimab. The origin of this receptor is an adult with an advanced solid tumor such as melanoma, head and neck, liver or kidney cancer. This CDR3 is CASSDTGYTF. The DNA for the CDR3 is TGTGCCAGCAGCGATACAGGGTACACCTTC.